The following is a T cell receptor (beta chain) sequence with its context. No antigen is known for it. This sample is drawn from a study of cytomegalovirus exposure and HLA in healthy donors. Study-level findings and limits: Sequencing likely produced, as an artifact, a cluster of highly shared sequence variants. Later analysis indicated greater clonal expansion among HLA-associated TCR beta chains than among equally common other chains. Researchers reported in a later analysis that common viral pathogens appeared linked to several top clusters. Cytomegalovirus association was assigned to about 150 TCR beta chains.

V trimming: 5 bases; J trimming: 4 bases; junction bases outside the gene matches: 7. The germline CDR1 and CDR2 sequences are MNHEY and SMNVEV (reference sequence). This CDR3 contains 14 residues. Primers: 60 Vbeta forward and 13 Jbeta reverse. Repertoires were generated with immunoSEQ multiplex PCR, while TCRdb's copy carries only in-frame clones and drops some. The table records roughly 220,000 clones, 65% to 85% of them present only once. V usage is TRBV27 and J usage is TRBJ2-7, with 8 bases fitting TRBD1. Input material: PBMCs. The TCR comes from a man aged 25 to 40 in good health and CMV-seronegative. In DNA, the CDR3 is TGTGCCAGCAGTCCAGGGGGCAATGGGTACGAGCAGTACTTC. Its translation is CASSPGGNGYEQYF.